These 26 T cell receptor beta chains came from one sample sequenced in a study of blood T cell repertoires in COVID-19. Repertoires were generated with immunoSEQ multiplex PCR, while TCRdb's copy carries only in-frame clones and drops some. This table has about 99,000 clones, around 90% appearing once. Material for sequencing was peripheral blood. Receptors originate from a man aged 50-59 years with COVID-19, enrolled during active disease.

The chain links TRBV6-5 to TRBJ1-5; tentative D call: TRBD1 (6 bases). Germline V gene data show CDR1 as MNHEY and CDR2 as SVGAGI. The ends were cut back, 6 bases at V and 1 base at J, with 7 bases in the middle. The CDR3 runs 13 residues. The CDR3 region has the DNA TGTGCCAGCAGCGGACAGAGCAATCAGCCCCAGCATTTT. Protein: CASSGQSNQPQHF.

The V and J genes are TRBV5-1 and TRBJ2-7; D not certain. This CDR3 is built from 15 residues. The V gene lost 7 bases and the J gene lost 5 bases, with 22 bases spanning the gap. Germline CDR1 SGHRS, CDR2 YFSETQ. This chain's CDR3 is CASRSQWASRNEQYF. In nucleotides, the CDR3 is TGCGCCAGCCGTTCTCAATGGGCATCAAGGAACGAGCAGTACTTC.

The J gene is TRBJ2-4, the V gene TRBV2; maybe TRBD1 (6 bases). V lost 8 bases and J 5 bases, leaving 13 bases between the germline ends. The CDR3 consists of 13 residues. Per germline, CDR1 SNHLY and CDR2 FYNNEI. CDR3 protein: CASGGPGENIQYF. The CDR3 nucleotides are TGTGCCAGCGGTGGGCCAGGGGAAAACATTCAGTACTTC.

The chain is built from TRBV2 and TRBJ2-3; 9 bases are a match to TRBD2. The germline V gene encodes CDR1 SNHLY and CDR2 FYNNEI. V was pared by 7 bases and J by 6 bases, with 8 bases of the junction left unmatched. The CDR3 contains 14 residues. The CDR3 DNA is TGTGCCAGCAATATGGCGGGGGGGCAGGATACGCAGTATTTT. Translation: CASNMAGGQDTQYF.

The chain has TRBV30 and TRBJ1-6, with D possibly TRBD1 on 6 matching bases. The V gene lost 5 bases and the J gene lost 3 bases, with 8 bases spanning the gap. The CDR3 spans 13 residues. The V gene's germline CDR1 is GTSNPN and CDR2 SVGIG (reference sequence). This CDR3 is CAWEGDYNSPLHF. DNA of the CDR3: TGTGCCTGGGAGGGGGACTATAATTCACCCCTCCACTTT.

The chain is built from TRBV10-3 and TRBJ2-5; 8 bases align to TRBD1. The CDR3 extends over 14 amino acids. V lost 0 bases and J lost 4; bases outside the gene matches: 1. Germline V gene data show CDR1 as ENHRY and CDR2 as SYGVKD. In DNA, the CDR3 is TGTGCCATCAGTGAGTCAGGACAGGGAGAGACCCAGTACTTC. Translating gives CAISESGQGETQYF.

V is TRBV5-1 and J is TRBJ1-5; D unresolved. The germline CDR1 and CDR2 sequences are SGHRS and YFSETQ. This CDR3 is built from 13 residues. V was pared by 5 bases and J by 6 bases, with 12 bases between. Written as DNA, the CDR3 is TGCGCCAGCAGGCCGGGGAAAGGTCAGCCCCAGCATTTT. It specifies CASRPGKGQPQHF.

The chain uses TRBV6-2 or TRBV6-3 and TRBJ1-4; 10 nucleotides align to TRBD1. The germline gives CDR1 MNHEY, CDR2 SVGEGT. The CDR3 runs to 14 residues. Unmatched junction bases numbered 7, after V lost 5 bases and J lost 10 bases. The CDR3 DNA follows: TGTGCCAGCAGTGGAGACAGGGGGCCTGGAAAACTGTTTTTT. Amino acids: CASSGDRGPGKLFF.

The chain combines TRBV27 with TRBJ2-3, with D perhaps TRBD2 (5 bases). The CDR3 totals 15 residues. Germline CDR1 MNHEY, CDR2 SMNVEV (reference sequence). The ends were cut back, 6 bases at V and 0 bases at J, with 13 bases in the middle. The CDR3 nucleotides read TGTGCCAGCAGCAGGCGGGTAGGGAGCACAGATACGCAGTATTTT. Translation: CASSRRVGSTDTQYF.

The chain carries TRBV9 and TRBJ2-5; 12 bases are shared with TRBD2. Germline CDR1 SGDLS, CDR2 YYNGEE. The V gene end was trimmed by 3 bases and the J gene end by 2 bases; junction bases not matched to a gene: 5. The CDR3 is 16 amino acids. The CDR3 DNA sequence: TGTGCCAGCAGCGCCCTAGCGGGGGGGCCACAAGAGACCCAGTACTTC. Translated, it gives CASSALAGGPQETQYF.

The chain employs TRBV5-5 and TRBJ1-4; TRBD1 is a possible D gene (5 bases). The CDR3 contains 14 residues. The V and J ends lost 2 bases and 8 bases respectively, with 13 bases between them. Germline V gene sequence: CDR1 SGHKS, CDR2 YYEKEE (reference sequence). CDR3 in amino acids: CASSFGGAGEKLFF. The CDR3 nucleotides read TGTGCCAGCAGCTTCGGGGGAGCAGGAGAAAAACTGTTTTTT.

The V gene is TRBV5-1, the J gene TRBJ1-4; D unresolved. V was pared by 4 bases and J by 2 bases, with 12 bases between. The CDR3 contains 15 residues. CDR1 SGHRS and CDR2 YFSETQ come from the germline V gene. Here the CDR3 reads CASSPGSATNEKLFF. CDR3 DNA sequence: TGCGCCAGCAGCCCCGGCAGCGCGACTAATGAAAAACTGTTTTTT.

CDR3 residues: CAISEEDLYGYTF. The CDR3 nucleotides are TGTGCCATCAGTGAGGAAGACTTGTATGGCTACACCTTC. V usage is TRBV10-3 and J usage is TRBJ1-2, with D hard to call. V was shortened by 2 bases and J by 5 bases, with 9 bases between the two germline ends. CDR3 size: 13 residues. Looked up from germline, CDR1 is ENHRY and CDR2 is SYGVKD.

The genes are TRBV28 and TRBJ2-2; D is possibly TRBD2 (5 bases). V gave up 4 bases and J gave up 7 bases, with 13 bases separating them. Per the germline V gene, CDR1 is MDHEN and CDR2 is SYDVKM. The CDR3 has 14 amino acids. Here the CDR3 reads CASSYRYRGGELFF. In DNA form, the CDR3 reads TGTGCCAGCAGTTATCGGTACCGGGGCGGGGAGCTGTTTTTT.

CDR3 bases: TGCGCCAGCAGTTATCCCGGGACAGGGGTTTACAATGAGCAGTTCTTC. The encoded protein is CASSYPGTGVYNEQFF. This rearrangement joins TRBV5-1 to TRBJ2-1, with TRBD1 identical over 10 bases. CDR1 is SGHRS and CDR2 is YFSETQ in the germline V gene. The CDR3 has 16 residues. The ends lost 5 bases at V and 4 bases at J; junction bases unmatched: 9.

The chain has TRBV7-2 and TRBJ2-5; D may be TRBD1 (8 bases). In germline, CDR1 is SGHTA, CDR2 FQGNSA. V shed 5 bases and J shed 7 bases, with 17 bases lying between them. The CDR3 totals 14 residues. The DNA of the CDR3 is TGTGCCAGCAGCCCAGGGGGCGGGGAGGGGACCCAGTACTTC. Its translation is CASSPGGGEGTQYF.

In nucleotides, the CDR3 is TGTGCCAGCAGCCTCGGGAGCCAGGGACCCACCGGGGAGCTGTTTTTT. Its translation is CASSLGSQGPTGELFF. V usage is TRBV11-3 and J usage is TRBJ2-2; possible D gene TRBD2, 6 bases. Germline V gene lookup returns CDR1 SGHNT and CDR2 YENEEA. This CDR3 has 16 amino acids. With 5 bases removed from V and 4 bases from J, the gap between germline ends came to 17 bases. The variable domain in full, completed from reference TRBV11-3 and TRBJ2-2, reads EAGVVQSPRYKIIEKKQPVAFWCNPISGHNTLYWYLQNLGQGPELLIRYENEEAVDDSQLPKDRFSAERLKGVDSTLKIQPAELGDSAVYLCASSLGSQGPTGELFFGEGSRLTVL.

The chain couples TRBV14 to TRBJ1-1; D is unresolved. Per germline, CDR1 SGHDN and CDR2 FVKESK. This CDR3 region has 15 residues. The V gene lost 5 bases and the J gene lost 4 bases, with 17 bases spanning the gap. The chain's CDR3 is CASSVTRSFVTEAFF. The CDR3 DNA reads as TGTGCCAGCAGCGTAACGAGAAGCTTTGTCACTGAAGCTTTCTTT.

The V call is TRBV28, the J call TRBJ2-7; the match to TRBD1 covers 11 bases. The V gene end was trimmed by 0 bases and the J gene end by 2 bases; junction bases not matched to a gene: 3. The CDR3 sequence is 16 residues long. CDR1 MDHEN and CDR2 SYDVKM come from the germline V gene. CDR3 residues: CASSLWGDRGTYEQYF. The CDR3 DNA reads as TGTGCCAGCAGTTTATGGGGGGACAGGGGGACCTACGAGCAGTACTTC.

The genes are TRBV5-1 and TRBJ1-2, with 8 bases matching TRBD1. With V trimmed by 3 bases and J by 7 bases, 8 bases remained unmatched. Germline V lookup: CDR1 SGHRS, CDR2 YFSETQ. CDR3 length: 14 amino acids. CDR3 nucleotides: TGCGCCAGCAGCTACCCAGGACAGGGAGGTGGCTACACCTTC. Translated, it gives CASSYPGQGGGYTF.

The chain carries TRBV4-2 and TRBJ2-7; the D gene is possibly TRBD2 (5 bases). The germline V gene encodes CDR1 LGHNA and CDR2 YNFKEQ. The CDR3 loop spans 15 amino acids. Trimming left V 0 bases short and J 2 bases short, with 11 bases between. CDR3 residues: CASSQDKAGPYEQYF. The CDR3 coding sequence is TGTGCCAGCAGCCAAGATAAGGCGGGTCCCTACGAGCAGTACTTC.

This rearrangement joins TRBV4-1 to TRBJ1-5; D unclear. The CDR3 extends over 14 amino acids. V gave up 0 bases and J gave up 6 bases, with 9 bases separating them. Germline CDR1 is MGHRA and CDR2 is YSYEKL. In DNA form, the CDR3 reads TGCGCCAGCAGCCAAGAAGGAGGGCTTCAGCCCCAGCATTTT. Protein sequence: CASSQEGGLQPQHF.

The V and J genes are TRBV5-1 and TRBJ2-1, with 13 bases matching TRBD2. Per the germline V gene, CDR1 is SGHRS and CDR2 is YFSETQ. This CDR3 has 15 residues. The trim removed 4 bases at V and 9 bases at J, leaving 7 bases unmatched. The CDR3 reads CASSLTSGGALEQFF. CDR3 sequence (DNA): TGCGCCAGCAGCCTAACTAGCGGGGGGGCCCTTGAGCAGTTCTTC.

The V gene is TRBV6-2 or TRBV6-3, the J gene TRBJ2-7; 7 bases map to TRBD2. The trim removed 6 bases at V and 2 bases at J, leaving 4 bases unmatched. Germline V gives CDR1 MNHEY, CDR2 SVGEGT. The CDR3 runs 13 residues. CDR3 nucleotides: TGTGCCAGCAGCGTCGGACTAGCCTACGAGCAGTACTTC. Its translation: CASSVGLAYEQYF.

The chain recombines TRBV10-2 with TRBJ2-1, with a tentative D call TRBD2 (5 bases). Trimming removed 2 bases at V and 6 bases at J, with 17 bases between. The CDR3 runs 16 residues. CDR1 and CDR2 from the germline V gene are WSHSY and SAAADI. CDR3 nucleotides: TGCGCCAGCAGTGAGAAGTGGACTGGCCAAGGCAATGAGCAGTTCTTC. Translated, it gives CASSEKWTGQGNEQFF.

This chain joins TRBV21-1 and TRBJ1-2; the D call of TRBD1 is as the table states it, not checked on the DNA. TRBV21-1 is recorded as a pseudogene. The CDR3 runs to 12 residues. The CDR3 loop reads CASRIDRGGYTF. CDR3 nucleotides: TGTGCCAGCAGGATTGACAGGGGCGGCTACACCTTC.